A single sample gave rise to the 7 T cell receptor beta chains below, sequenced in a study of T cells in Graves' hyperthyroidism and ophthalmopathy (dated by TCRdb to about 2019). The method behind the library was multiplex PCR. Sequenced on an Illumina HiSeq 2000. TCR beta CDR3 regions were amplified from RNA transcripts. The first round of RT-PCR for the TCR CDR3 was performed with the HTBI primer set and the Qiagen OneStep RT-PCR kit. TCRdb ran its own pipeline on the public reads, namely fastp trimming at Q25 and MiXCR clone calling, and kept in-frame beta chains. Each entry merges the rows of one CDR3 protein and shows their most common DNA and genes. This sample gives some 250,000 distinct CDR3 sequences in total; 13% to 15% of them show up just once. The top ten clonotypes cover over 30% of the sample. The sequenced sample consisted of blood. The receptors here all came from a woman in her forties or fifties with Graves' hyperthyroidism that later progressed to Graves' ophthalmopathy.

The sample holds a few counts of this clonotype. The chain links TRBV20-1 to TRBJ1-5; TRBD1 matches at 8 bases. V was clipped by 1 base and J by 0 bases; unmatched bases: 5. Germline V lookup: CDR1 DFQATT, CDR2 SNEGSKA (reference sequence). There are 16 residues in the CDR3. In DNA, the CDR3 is TGCAGTGCTAGAGGGACAGGGTCCTATAGCAATCAGCCCCAGCATTTT. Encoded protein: CSARGTGSYSNQPQHF.

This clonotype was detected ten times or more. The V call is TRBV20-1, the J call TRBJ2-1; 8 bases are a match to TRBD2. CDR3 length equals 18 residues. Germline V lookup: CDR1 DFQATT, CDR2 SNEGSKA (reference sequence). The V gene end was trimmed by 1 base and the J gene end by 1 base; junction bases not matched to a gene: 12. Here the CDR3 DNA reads TGCAGTGCTAGAGCCTCACTAGCGGATACCTCATCCTACAATGAGCAGTTCTTC. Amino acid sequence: CSARASLADTSSYNEQFF.

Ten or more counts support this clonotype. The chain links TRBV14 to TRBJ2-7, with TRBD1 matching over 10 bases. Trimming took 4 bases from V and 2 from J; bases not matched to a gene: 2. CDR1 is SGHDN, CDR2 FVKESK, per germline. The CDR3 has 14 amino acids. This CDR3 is CASSPGQGAYEQYF. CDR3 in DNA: TGTGCCAGCAGCCCCGGACAGGGGGCCTACGAGCAGTACTTC.

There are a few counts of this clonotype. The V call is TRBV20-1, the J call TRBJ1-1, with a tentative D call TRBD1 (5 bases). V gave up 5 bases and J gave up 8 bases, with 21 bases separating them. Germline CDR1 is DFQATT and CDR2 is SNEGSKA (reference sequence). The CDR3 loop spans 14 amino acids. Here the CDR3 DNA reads TGCAGTGCTGCTCCCGGGACCCCGAGCCCCGAAGCTTTCTTT. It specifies CSAAPGTPSPEAFF.

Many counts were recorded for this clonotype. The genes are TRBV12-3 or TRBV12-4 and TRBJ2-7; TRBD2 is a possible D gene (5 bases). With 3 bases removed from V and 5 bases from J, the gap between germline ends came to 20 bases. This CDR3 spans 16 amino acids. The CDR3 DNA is TGTGCCAGCAGTTTTGTTATAAGCGGAGGAGACCACGAGCAGTACTTC. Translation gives CASSFVISGGDHEQYF.

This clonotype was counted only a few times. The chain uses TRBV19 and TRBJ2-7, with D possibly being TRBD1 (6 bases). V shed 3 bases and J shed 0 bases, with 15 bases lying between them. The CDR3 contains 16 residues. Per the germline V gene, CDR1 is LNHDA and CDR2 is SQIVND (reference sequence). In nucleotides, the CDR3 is TGTGCCAGTAGTATCCGAGGGGGTGCTAGCTCCTACGAGCAGTACTTC. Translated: CASSIRGGASSYEQYF.

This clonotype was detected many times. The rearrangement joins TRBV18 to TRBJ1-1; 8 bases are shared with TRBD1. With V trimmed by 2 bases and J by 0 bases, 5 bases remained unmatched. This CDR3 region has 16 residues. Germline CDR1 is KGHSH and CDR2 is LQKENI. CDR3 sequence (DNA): TGTGCCAGCTCACCAGGGACAGGCATCATGAACACTGAAGCTTTCTTT. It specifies CASSPGTGIMNTEAFF.